This TCR beta chain was recovered during a study of T cells in Graves' hyperthyroidism and ophthalmopathy. This clonotype was observed many times. Its antigen is currently unknown. Using RNA transcripts as the source, TCR beta CDR3 regions were amplified. First-round RT-PCR of the TCR CDR3 relied on the HTBI primer set. TCRdb used MiXCR to reprocess the multiplex PCR reads, holding one entry per CDR3 protein. Found here are approximately 400,000 distinct CDR3 sequences, about 19% of them singletons; the top ten hold approximately 4%. A patient was excluded if there was uncontrolled infection, other autoimmune disease, pregnancy or lactation. Orbital computed tomography, thyroid ultrasound, serum thyroxine and TRAb, and clinical symptoms together informed the diagnoses. About 9.4 ml fresh peripheral blood yielded the PBMCs. Broader study findings: Ophthalmopathy, which appeared later, was predicted by the model a median roughly 6.6 months before onset.

Germline V gives CDR1 LNHNV, CDR2 YYDKDF (reference sequence). V lost 8 bases and J 0 bases, leaving 14 bases between the germline ends. The length of the CDR3 is 15 residues. The sequencing sample was made of blood. This TCR was recovered from a woman aged 18-29 years with Graves' hyperthyroidism. The chain couples TRBV15 to TRBJ1-5, with D tentatively TRBD1 (5 bases). The CDR3 is CATRPEGDSNQPQHF. In DNA form, the CDR3 reads TGTGCCACCCGCCCCGAAGGGGATAGCAATCAGCCCCAGCATTTT. Full variable domain (rest looked up from reference TRBV15 and TRBJ1-5): DAMVIQNPRYQVTQFGKPVTLSCSQTLNHNVMYWYQQKSSQAPKLLFHYYDKDFNNEADTPDNFQSRRPNTSFCFLDIRSPGLGDTAMYLCATRPEGDSNQPQHFGDGTRLSIL.